This TCR beta chain was recorded in a study of T cell responses to AZD1222 COVID-19 vaccine. Findings of the study overall: CD4 TCRs covered the whole spike, strongest at regions 160-218 and 743-854. Seropositive at baseline were only 5 to 7 AZD1222 recipients.

TCRdb keeps only in-frame clones here, not all; method: immunoSEQ multiplex PCR. The repertoire consists of about 37,000 clones, with approximately 84% occurring once and the leading ten covering approximately 9.9%. Comment on this clone: The antigen is undetermined.

Samples with a second dose at about 4 or about 12 weeks were pooled together. This sequence was found in an adult who received the AZD1222 COVID-19 vaccine. Specimen: peripheral blood, collected 28 days after the second AZD1222 dose.

The CDR3 reads CSALRGDNEKLFF. The CDR3 DNA follows: TGCAGCGCCCTGAGGGGAGACAATGAAAAACTGTTTTTT. The gene calls are TRBV29-1 and TRBJ1-4; maybe TRBD1 (5 bases). V was cut by 7 bases and J by 5 bases, with 14 bases left in between. The CDR3 spans 13 residues. Looked up from germline, CDR1 is SQVTM and CDR2 is ANQGSEA. Complete variable domain (other parts from reference TRBV29-1 and TRBJ1-4): SAVISQKPSRDICQRGTSLTIQCQVDSQVTMMFWYRQQPGQSLTLIATANQGSEATYESGFVIDKFPISRPNLTFSTLTVSNMSPEDSSIYLCSALRGDNEKLFFGSGTQLSVL.